One sample yielded the 30 T cell receptor beta chains listed below, sequenced in a study of blood T cell repertoires in COVID-19. Assay: immunoSEQ multiplex PCR; the TCRdb copy retains only in-frame clones and omits some. The sample yields some 400,000 clones, roughly 86% seen once. The sample taken for sequencing was peripheral blood. These receptors originate from a woman under 40 with COVID-19, enrolled during active disease.

The chain links TRBV3-1 (or the pseudogene TRBV3-2) to TRBJ1-2; no reliable D call. The CDR3 is made up of 13 amino acids. Germline values: CDR1 LGHDT, CDR2 YNNKEL (reference sequence). V lost 2 bases, J lost 8 bases, and 12 bases lay in between. The DNA for the CDR3 is TGTGCCAGCAGCCAAATCCGGGTACGAGGCTACACCTTC. Protein product: CASSQIRVRGYTF.

This chain uses TRBV7-9 with TRBJ2-3; 14 positions match TRBD2. Germline assignment: CDR1 SEHNR and CDR2 FQNEAQ (reference sequence). With V trimmed by 2 bases and J by 8 bases, 3 bases remained unmatched. The CDR3 is made up of 15 amino acids. The CDR3 nucleotides are TGTGCCAGCAGCTTAATGGGGACTAGCGGGAGTACGCAGTATTTT. This translates into CASSLMGTSGSTQYF.

This clone was picked up one time. The chain recombines TRBV5-1 with TRBJ2-5, with D unclear. Germline-derived CDR1 and CDR2 are SGHRS and YFSETQ. Trimming pared 5 bases from V and 5 bases from J, leaving 10 bases between. The CDR3 loop spans 12 amino acids. CDR3 sequence reads: CASRPADETQYF. The CDR3 DNA is TGCGCCAGCAGGCCCGCGGATGAGACCCAGTACTTC.

The rearrangement joins TRBV27 to TRBJ2-1, with D maybe TRBD1 (5 bases). This CDR3 contains 16 residues. CDR1 and CDR2 (germline): MNHEY, SMNVEV (reference sequence). V dropped 2 bases and J dropped 4 bases, with 15 bases sitting between them. CDR3 loop: CASSLRGNPKYNEQFF. CDR3 bases: TGTGCCAGCAGTTTAAGGGGAAACCCGAAATACAATGAGCAGTTCTTC.

The CDR3 loop reads CASSVGQGLANSPLHF. In DNA, the CDR3 is TGTGCCAGCAGCGTGGGACAGGGGTTAGCGAATTCACCCCTCCACTTT. This chain uses TRBV9 with TRBJ1-6, with 10 bases lining up with TRBD1. The germline CDR1 and CDR2 sequences are SGDLS and YYNGEE. The V segment lost 2 bases and the J segment 7 bases; nucleotides outside the gene matches: 6. The CDR3 loop spans 16 amino acids.

The chain employs TRBV5-6 and TRBJ1-1; a weak D match, TRBD1 (5 bases). The CDR3 spans 19 residues. V shed 1 base and J shed 5 bases, with 27 bases lying between them. The germline V gene encodes CDR1 SGHDT and CDR2 YYEEEE. CDR3 nucleotides: TGTGCCAGCAGCTTGCTCCGCTTTCTGGGACTAGGGGCGCGGACTGAAGCTTTCTTT. Its translation is CASSLLRFLGLGARTEAFF.

This clone was counted between two and nine times. The chain carries TRBV11-2 and TRBJ1-3; 7 nucleotides line up with TRBD1. This CDR3 comprises 17 residues. Germline values: CDR1 SGHAT, CDR2 FQNNGV. V was clipped by 2 bases and J by 2 bases; unmatched bases: 9. The CDR3 DNA reads as TGTGCCAGCAGCTTATATTACGGGACAGCGACTGGAAACACCATATATTTT. It translates to CASSLYYGTATGNTIYF.

The chain links TRBV29-1 to TRBJ1-1; perhaps TRBD1 as D (6 bases). The CDR3 is 10 residues long. Germline V lookup: CDR1 SQVTM, CDR2 ANQGSEA. Trimming removed 7 bases at V and 8 bases at J, with 11 bases between. DNA of the CDR3: TGCAGCGGCCAGGGGACCGAAGCTTTCTTT. The encoded protein is CSGQGTEAFF.

This chain joins TRBV13 and TRBJ2-5; D is undetermined. V dropped 3 bases and J dropped 5 bases, with 10 bases sitting between them. Germline CDR1 is PRHDT and CDR2 is FYEKMQ (reference sequence). The CDR3 extends over 13 amino acids. For the CDR3, the DNA is TGTGCCAGCAGCTTCCGCGGTCGGGAGACCCAGTACTTC. The encoded protein is CASSFRGRETQYF.

The rearrangement links TRBV5-4 to TRBJ2-7; possible D gene TRBD1, 6 bases. Trimming shortened V by 4 bases and J by 2 bases, and 16 bases separated the two germline ends. CDR1 is SGHNT, CDR2 YYREEE, per germline (reference sequence). CDR3 size: 15 residues. The CDR3 region is CASSPDSKRPYEQYF. The CDR3 DNA reads as TGTGCCAGCAGCCCGGACAGCAAAAGACCCTACGAGCAGTACTTC.

V gene TRBV5-8 combines with J gene TRBJ1-1; D possibly corresponds to TRBD1 (5 bases). V lost 3 bases and J 0 bases, leaving 12 bases between the germline ends. CDR1 is SGHTS and CDR2 is YDEGEE in the germline V gene. This CDR3 contains 15 residues. This CDR3 is CASSSRRGMNTEAFF. CDR3 DNA sequence: TGTGCCAGCAGCTCGAGAAGGGGAATGAACACTGAAGCTTTCTTT.

The chain couples TRBV4-1 to TRBJ2-1; D perhaps matches TRBD1 (6 bases). The CDR3 contains 11 residues. Germline assignment: CDR1 MGHRA and CDR2 YSYEKL. Trimming removed 2 bases at V and 15 bases at J, with 11 bases between. The CDR3 DNA reads TGCGCCAGCAGCCAACCAGGGGTTTCGTTCTTC. Protein: CASSQPGVSFF.

The rearrangement joins TRBV7-3 to TRBJ2-7; 9 bases map to TRBD2. The V segment lost 4 bases and the J segment 3 bases; nucleotides outside the gene matches: 1. There are 13 residues in the CDR3. The V gene's germline CDR1 is SGHTA and CDR2 FQGTGA. The DNA for the CDR3 is TGTGCCAGCAGCTCGACTAGCGGCTACGAGCAGTACTTC. Protein product: CASSSTSGYEQYF.

This chain uses TRBV9 with TRBJ1-1; 10 bases fit TRBD1. V gave up 3 bases and J gave up 5 bases; unmatched junction bases: 4. The CDR3 has 14 amino acids. Germline CDR1 is SGDLS and CDR2 is YYNGEE. CDR3: CASSGGQGRTEAFF. Written as DNA, the CDR3 is TGTGCCAGCAGCGGGGGACAGGGGAGGACTGAAGCTTTCTTT.

The chain is built from TRBV5-5 and TRBJ1-1; tentatively, D is TRBD1 (5 bases). Deletions cut 4 bases from V and 0 bases from J, with 10 bases between. CDR3 length: 14 amino acids. CDR1 and CDR2 (germline): SGHKS, YYEKEE (reference sequence). As DNA, the CDR3 is TGTGCCAGCAGCCCTGGGACTATGAACACTGAAGCTTTCTTT. Encoded protein: CASSPGTMNTEAFF.

V and J are TRBV5-1 and TRBJ2-5; no clear D gene. V was pared by 4 bases and J by 1 base, with 11 bases between. There are 14 residues in the CDR3. The germline CDR1 and CDR2 sequences are SGHRS and YFSETQ. In DNA form, the CDR3 reads TGCGCCAGCAGCCTGTCAGCAGGCCAAGAGACCCAGTACTTC. It translates to CASSLSAGQETQYF.

The rearrangement uses TRBV6-2 or TRBV6-3 and TRBJ1-5, with TRBD1 matching over 7 bases. After removal of 2 bases from V and 7 bases from J, the junction contained 5 bases not matched to a gene. This CDR3 spans 14 amino acids. Per germline, CDR1 MNHEY and CDR2 SVGEGT. The CDR3 DNA reads TGTGCCAGCAGTTACAGGGGGCCTCCGCAGCCCCAGCATTTT. As protein: CASSYRGPPQPQHF.

With regard to this clone: The same CDR3 can be traced to other DNA sequences in this sample. J is TRBJ2-3 and V is TRBV9; 7 nucleotides align to TRBD2. Unmatched junction bases numbered 1, after V lost 0 bases and J lost 0 bases. Germline CDR1 and CDR2: SGDLS and YYNGEE. The CDR3 runs 15 residues. CDR3 in DNA: TGTGCCAGCAGCGTAGGACTAGCCAGCACAGATACGCAGTATTTT. Protein product: CASSVGLASTDTQYF.

The rearrangement uses TRBV19 and TRBJ2-7, with TRBD2 identical over 9 bases. After removal of 6 bases from V and 1 base from J, the junction contained 7 bases not matched to a gene. The CDR3 runs 15 residues. The germline CDR1 and CDR2 sequences are LNHDA and SQIVND (reference sequence). CDR3 protein: CASRAGGAGSYEQYF. The CDR3 nucleotides are TGTGCCAGTAGAGCGGGGGGCGCAGGTTCCTACGAGCAGTACTTC.

This clone was detected only once. The chain recombines TRBV27 with TRBJ2-5; TRBD1 is a possible D gene (6 bases). CDR3 length equals 14 residues. From germline, CDR1 is MNHEY and CDR2 SMNVEV (reference sequence). Trimming took 0 bases from V and 5 from J, leaving 10 bases between them. The CDR3 nucleotides read TGTGCCAGCAGTTTATCAAGTCAGGGGGAGACCCAGTACTTC. This gives the protein CASSLSSQGETQYF.

The chain has TRBV9 and TRBJ1-3; D gene unclear. Germline CDR1 reads SGDLS; CDR2 reads YYNGEE. The CDR3 extends over 16 amino acids. V lost 0 bases, J lost 0 bases, and 10 bases lay in between. DNA for the CDR3: TGTGCCAGCAGCGTAGGCGGCTCCTTCTCTGGAAACACCATATATTTT. This gives the protein CASSVGGSFSGNTIYF.

The chain couples TRBV5-5 to TRBJ2-5; D gene ambiguous. The V and J ends lost 1 base and 1 base respectively, with 8 bases between them. Germline V CDR1 and CDR2: SGHKS, YYEKEE (reference sequence). The CDR3 loop spans 14 amino acids. The CDR3 DNA follows: TGTGCCAGCAGCTTGATTGCCAGCCAAGAGACCCAGTACTTC. This encodes CASSLIASQETQYF.

The V gene is TRBV19, the J gene TRBJ2-2; TRBD2 agrees at 7 bases. The CDR3 is 14 amino acids. V gave up 8 bases and J gave up 2 bases; unmatched junction bases: 5. Germline CDR1 and CDR2: LNHDA and SQIVND (reference sequence). This chain's CDR3 is CASLAELNTGELFF. The CDR3 DNA reads TGTGCCAGTCTAGCGGAGCTTAACACCGGGGAGCTGTTTTTT.

The CDR3: CASWRESGEQFF. As DNA, the CDR3 is TGTGCCAGCTGGCGGGAGTCGGGGGAGCAGTTCTTC. The V call is TRBV6-5, the J call TRBJ2-1; 7 positions agree with TRBD2. Trimming removed 8 bases from V and 10 bases from J; junction bases left unmatched: 8. The CDR3 totals 12 residues. Germline values: CDR1 MNHEY, CDR2 SVGAGI.

The chain couples TRBV4-1 to TRBJ1-4; TRBD1 agrees at 8 bases. Germline trimming cut 4 bases from V and 11 bases from J; bases unmatched to any gene: 9. The length of the CDR3 is 14 residues. Per the germline V gene, CDR1 is MGHRA and CDR2 is YSYEKL. CDR3 sequence (DNA): TGCGCCAGCAGCCGATCAGGGGGCGCAGGGAAACTGTTTTTT. Amino acid sequence: CASSRSGGAGKLFF.

The genes are TRBV2 and TRBJ1-5; TRBD1 matches 8 bases. The CDR3 covers 16 residues. V lost 0 bases, J lost 4 bases, and 5 bases stayed unmatched. Germline V lookup: CDR1 SNHLY, CDR2 FYNNEI. The CDR3 nucleotides are TGTGCCAGCAGTGAAGCTCTACAGGGGGGGAATCAGCCCCAGCATTTT. Translating gives CASSEALQGGNQPQHF.

The chain has TRBV9 and TRBJ2-1; 8 bases agree with TRBD1. The germline V gene has CDR1 SGDLS and CDR2 YYNGEE. V dropped 3 bases and J dropped 7; count of bases not matched to a gene: 3. CDR3 length: 13 amino acids. CDR3 loop: CASSAYRGNEQFF. In nucleotides, the CDR3 is TGTGCCAGCAGCGCCTACAGGGGGAATGAGCAGTTCTTC. Using reference TRBV9 and TRBJ2-1 for the parts outside the CDR3, the full variable domain is DSGVTQTPKHLITATGQRVTLRCSPRSGDLSVYWYQQSLDQGLQFLIQYYNGEERAKGNILERFSAQQFPDLHSELNLSSLELGDSALYFCASSAYRGNEQFFGPGTRLTVL.

The chain joins TRBV10-3 to TRBJ1-4; TRBD1 aligns across 9 bases. Germline assignment: CDR1 ENHRY and CDR2 SYGVKD. This CDR3 spans 14 amino acids. The ends lost 4 bases at V and 4 bases at J; junction bases unmatched: 1. The chain's CDR3 is CAISGQGGNEKLFF. The CDR3 bases are TGTGCCATCAGTGGACAGGGGGGTAATGAAAAACTGTTTTTT.

This chain joins TRBV19 and TRBJ1-5; D gene uncertain. Deletions cut 9 bases from V and 0 bases from J, with 9 bases between. The CDR3 totals 13 residues. CDR1 is LNHDA, CDR2 SQIVND, per germline (reference sequence). The CDR3 reads CASRVHSNQPQHF. DNA of the CDR3: TGTGCCAGCCGGGTTCATAGCAATCAGCCCCAGCATTTT.

This chain joins TRBV6-4 and TRBJ2-1; 13 bases match TRBD2. The CDR3 runs 16 residues. The V and J ends lost 6 bases and 9 bases, in that order; junction bases with no gene match: 11. Per the germline V gene, CDR1 is MRHNA and CDR2 is SNTAGT. As DNA, the CDR3 is TGTGCCAGCAGCGCAACCGGGACTAGCGGGATGGTTGAGCAGTTCTTC. It translates to CASSATGTSGMVEQFF.